This T cell receptor beta chain was captured by sequencing in a study of liver allograft versus peripheral blood T cells. Study-level background: T cell receptor repertoires in transplanted livers were compared with those in recipients' peripheral blood.

With 4 bases clipped from V and 8 bases from J, the junction kept 23 bases outside the gene matches. The CDR3 covers 18 residues. Looked up from germline, CDR1 is SQVTM and CDR2 is ANQGSEA. MiXCR, run by TCRdb on the reads, gives a single entry per CDR3 protein. The sample holds 5,000 to 7,000 distinct CDR3 sequences, roughly 17% seen once. This clonotype is classed as medium-sized. This TCR came from a human patient who had a liver transplant. Some T cells may have come from the graft donor. The chain recombines TRBV29-1 with TRBJ1-1; 9 bases align to TRBD1. The CDR3, as DNA: TGCAGCGTTGTGGGTGCTGTAAAGGACAGGGGAAATAGGGAGGAAGCTTTCTTT. The encoded protein is CSVVGAVKDRGNREEAFF.